One and the same sample provided the 24 T cell receptor beta chains below, sequenced in a study of immune heterogeneity within non-small cell lung tumors. Each sample used roughly 600 ng of genomic DNA from bulk tumor tissue. Each primary tumor yielded several biopsies, collected far apart from one another at surgery. Surgery that was curative in intent was performed on patients with untreated, newly diagnosed non-small cell lung cancer. A multiplex PCR containing 32 V primers and 13 J primers was used to amplify TCR beta CDR3. From the multiplex PCR reads, TCRdb called clonotypes with MiXCR, one entry per CDR3 protein. The repertoire holds roughly 9,700 distinct CDR3 sequences, with about 17% as singletons. The sequenced sample was lung tumor tissue. The receptors shown here come from a middle-aged man with non-small cell lung cancer.

By sample share, this clonotype is medium-sized (0.01 to 0.1%). This sequence joins TRBV6-2 or TRBV6-3 and TRBJ2-6; D ambiguous. Germline values: CDR1 MNHEY, CDR2 SVGEGT. The CDR3 loop spans 13 amino acids. With 10 bases removed from V and 1 base from J, the gap between germline ends came to 8 bases. The chain's CDR3 is CAIRLSGANVLTF. CDR3 nucleotide sequence: TGTGCCATCAGGCTATCTGGGGCCAACGTCCTGACTTTC.

Regarding this clonotype: This may be a read error: a much more frequent sequence differs by one nucleotide. The chain recombines TRBV7-2 with TRBJ1-5, with D unresolved. From germline, CDR1 is SGHTA and CDR2 FQGNSA. CDR3 size: 13 residues. CDR3 in DNA: TGTGCCAGCATCTTAGACAACAATCAGCCCCAGCATTTT. It codes for CASILDNNQPQHF.

Many counts were recorded for this clonotype. This chain connects TRBV27 to TRBJ2-5, with TRBD1 matching over 8 bases. The junction had 7 bases not matched to a gene; V was cut back by 2 bases and J by 5 bases. The CDR3 loop spans 15 amino acids. The germline V gene has CDR1 MNHEY and CDR2 SMNVEV (reference sequence). The CDR3 sequence is CASSLVQGASETQYF. The CDR3 DNA sequence: TGTGCCAGCAGTTTAGTGCAGGGGGCGTCGGAGACCCAGTACTTC.

Comment on this clonotype: A much bigger clone sits one base away, suggesting this may be a read error. This chain connects TRBV15 to TRBJ1-1, with D unclear. Germline CDR1 LNHNV, CDR2 YYDKDF (reference sequence). Between the trimmed V and J ends, which lost 0 bases and 7 bases, there was a span of 15 bases. This CDR3 contains 15 residues. The CDR3: CATSREPDRRFEAFF. Written as DNA, the CDR3 is TGTGCCACCAGCAGAGAACCGGACCGAAGATTTGAAGCTTTCTTT.

This clonotype showed up many times. The V gene is TRBV12-3 or TRBV12-4, the J gene TRBJ2-1; D not resolved. V was clipped by 2 bases and J by 9 bases, with 2 bases between them. The CDR3 is 10 residues long. CDR3 residues: CASSLSEQFF. CDR3 nucleotides: TGTGCCAGCAGTTTATCTGAGCAGTTCTTC.

At least ten counts were recorded for this clonotype. This sequence joins TRBV7-9 and TRBJ2-7, with D maybe TRBD2 (6 bases). Germline V lookup: CDR1 SEHNR, CDR2 FQNEAQ (reference sequence). This CDR3 is built from 14 residues. Trimming cost V 2 bases and J 4 bases, with 12 bases left between them. The CDR3, as DNA: TGTGCCAGCAGCTTACCGGGGGTTTCGTACGAGCAGTACTTC. As protein: CASSLPGVSYEQYF.

This clonotype was observed many times. The chain joins TRBV3-1 to TRBJ2-7; TRBD1 matches at 8 bases. With 4 bases clipped from V and 0 bases from J, the junction kept 8 bases outside the gene matches. CDR3 length: 16 amino acids. From germline, CDR1 is LGHDT and CDR2 YNNKEL (reference sequence). The CDR3 protein is CASSPPKGTGSYEQYF. The CDR3 region has the DNA TGTGCCAGCAGCCCCCCCAAGGGGACAGGCTCCTACGAGCAGTACTTC.

For this clonotype: It is likely a read error, because the conserved phenylalanine at the end of the CDR3 is missing. The chain is built from TRBV18 and TRBJ1-5; a weak D match, TRBD1 (5 bases). This CDR3 contains 13 residues. From germline, CDR1 is KGHSH and CDR2 LQKENI. The CDR3 sequence is CVSSPGRDQPQHV. CDR3 DNA: TGTGTCAGCTCACCAGGGAGGGATCAGCCCCAGCATGTT.

This clonotype was seen at least ten times. The rearrangement links TRBV7-6 to TRBJ1-1; TRBD1 is a possible D gene (6 bases). Between the trimmed V and J ends, which lost 1 base and 5 bases, there was a span of 17 bases. CDR1 SGHVS and CDR2 FNYEAQ come from the germline V gene. The CDR3 totals 16 residues. CDR3 bases: TGTGCCAGCAGCTTAGTGGGAGGGACCCAGGGGACTGAAGCTTTCTTT. Protein: CASSLVGGTQGTEAFF.

This clonotype counts as medium-sized (0.01 to 0.1%). This chain connects TRBV27 to TRBJ1-1, with D perhaps matching TRBD1 (5 bases). The germline CDR1 and CDR2 sequences are MNHEY and SMNVEV (reference sequence). The CDR3 covers 14 residues. V was cut by 3 bases and J by 0 bases, with 8 bases left in between. The CDR3 region is CASSFGGVNTEAFF. The DNA of the CDR3 is TGTGCCAGCAGTTTTGGGGGAGTGAACACTGAAGCTTTCTTT.

The rearrangement uses TRBV11-3 and TRBJ2-3; TRBD2 matches 11 bases. Germline CDR1 and CDR2: SGHNT and YENEEA. The CDR3 has 14 residues. J was trimmed by 4 bases and V by 7 bases; bases with no gene match: 4. CDR3 amino acids: CASIRLAGSDTQYF. CDR3 nucleotide sequence: TGTGCCAGCATCCGACTAGCGGGGTCAGATACGCAGTATTTT.

This clonotype occurred a few times. This could be a read error, since a much larger clone is one nucleotide away. The chain is built from TRBV28 and TRBJ2-7, with D perhaps matching TRBD1 (5 bases). CDR3 length: 13 amino acids. Deletions cut 7 bases from V and 3 bases from J, with 13 bases between. Germline lookup yields CDR1 MDHEN and CDR2 SYDVKM. The chain's CDR3 is CASISRQSYEQYF. The CDR3 bases are TGTGCCAGCATTTCCCGACAGAGCTACGAGCAGTACTTC.

Worth noting for this clonotype: This may arise from a read error, as a much more abundant clone is one base away. V usage is TRBV7-2 and J usage is TRBJ2-5; 9 bases line up with TRBD2. Germline V CDR1 and CDR2: SGHTA, FQGNSA. The CDR3 extends over 15 amino acids. CDR3 loop: CSSSLGGRAEETQYF. The DNA for the CDR3 is TGTTCCAGCAGCTTGGGCGGGAGGGCCGAGGAGACCCAGTACTTC.

This clonotype is medium-sized in the sample. This chain connects TRBV7-3 to TRBJ2-2; D is uncertain. The CDR3 is made up of 14 amino acids. V was pared by 1 base and J by 5 bases, with 8 bases between. Germline V gene sequence: CDR1 SGHTA, CDR2 FQGTGA. For the CDR3, the DNA is TGTGCCAGCAGCTTAAATCCGGCTACCGGGGAGCTGTTTTTT. Translated: CASSLNPATGELFF.

The rearrangement joins TRBV7-2 to TRBJ1-2, with a possible D match to TRBD1 (5 bases). The CDR3 spans 18 residues. The germline V gene has CDR1 SGHTA and CDR2 FQGNSA. V gave up 1 base and J gave up 0 bases, with 18 bases separating them. The DNA of the CDR3 is TGTGCCAGCAGCTTAGAAACGGAACAGGTCCAAGCTAACTATGGCTACACCTTC. This codes for CASSLETEQVQANYGYTF.

For this clonotype: This may be a read error, as it is one base from a much larger clone. The rearrangement links TRBV12-3 or TRBV12-4 to TRBJ2-5, with TRBD1 as a possible D gene (6 bases). With 5 bases removed from V and 5 bases from J, the gap between germline ends came to 18 bases. This CDR3 region has 15 residues. DNA of the CDR3: TGTGCCAGCAGTCTAAGAGCTTTCCAGGGGGAGACCCAGTACTTC. Its protein product is CASSLRAFQGETQYF.

This clonotype is deemed medium-sized. The chain carries TRBV5-1 and TRBJ1-2, with a tentative D call TRBD1 (6 bases). The germline CDR1 and CDR2 sequences are SGHRS and YFSETQ. The length of the CDR3 is 19 residues. The V gene lost 0 bases and the J gene lost 2 bases, with 23 bases spanning the gap. The CDR3, as DNA: TGCGCCAGCAGCTTGGCCTTAGGGGGACGGCTTAGTTCGAACTATGGCTACACCTTC. The encoded protein is CASSLALGGRLSSNYGYTF.

The chain links TRBV28 to TRBJ2-1, with TRBD2 identical over 12 bases. CDR1 and CDR2 from the germline V gene are MDHEN and SYDVKM. The length of the CDR3 is 16 residues. The V gene end was trimmed by 1 base and the J gene end by 15 bases; junction bases not matched to a gene: 13. The CDR3 spells CASSLSTSRLAGVRFF. CDR3 in DNA: TGTGCCAGCAGTTTATCAACATCCCGACTAGCGGGAGTTCGGTTCTTC.

This clonotype occurred many times. The J gene is TRBJ1-5, the V gene TRBV7-8, with a tentative D call TRBD1 (5 bases). The CDR3 contains 16 residues. The germline V and J ends were trimmed by 5 bases and 0 bases, with 14 bases remaining between them. Per the germline V gene, CDR1 is SGHVS and CDR2 is FQNEAQ. The CDR3 DNA sequence: TGTGCCAGCAGCCCCTGGACACTTTATAGCAATCAGCCCCAGCATTTT. Amino acids: CASSPWTLYSNQPQHF.

In the case of this clonotype: With a much larger clone just one base away, this may be a read error. The chain couples TRBV11-3 to TRBJ2-2; no clear D gene. In germline, CDR1 is SGHNT, CDR2 YENEEA. This CDR3 comprises 14 residues. This chain's CDR3 is CANSLLLNTGELFF. CDR3 sequence (DNA): TGTGCCAACAGCTTACTGCTGAACACCGGGGAGCTGTTTTTT.

This clonotype was detected ten times or more. The genes are TRBV4-2 and TRBJ1-5; 9 positions match TRBD1. Germline CDR1 reads LGHNA; CDR2 reads YNFKEQ. The ends lost 3 bases at V and 6 bases at J; junction bases unmatched: 3. The length of the CDR3 is 14 residues. CDR3 nucleotide sequence: TGTGCCAGCAGCCAGACAGGGGGGACTCAGCCCCAGCATTTT. Encoded protein: CASSQTGGTQPQHF.

There are many counts of this clonotype. The rearrangement uses TRBV5-1 and TRBJ2-5; D tentatively fits TRBD1 or TRBD2 (6 bases each). CDR3 length: 15 amino acids. V was clipped by 4 bases and J by 5 bases, with 18 bases between them. The germline gives CDR1 SGHRS, CDR2 YFSETQ. In DNA, the CDR3 is TGCGCCAGCAGCAACGGACAGCCGGGGAGGGAGACCCAGTACTTC. Translating it yields CASSNGQPGRETQYF.

This clonotype qualifies as medium-sized. V usage is TRBV28 and J usage is TRBJ1-2; no clear D gene. Trimming shortened V by 3 bases and J by 8 bases, and 16 bases separated the two germline ends. The CDR3 is 14 amino acids. CDR1 MDHEN and CDR2 SYDVKM come from the germline V gene. In DNA form, the CDR3 reads TGTGCCAGCAGTTTCGGCGGCCCTGTGCGCGGCTACACCTTC. Its translation is CASSFGGPVRGYTF.

This clonotype is medium-sized within its sample. The chain couples TRBV12-3 or TRBV12-4 to TRBJ1-2; D call uncertain. The CDR3 extends over 12 amino acids. V was pared by 3 bases and J by 5 bases, with 7 bases between. CDR3 sequence: CASSFASYGYTF. The CDR3 bases are TGTGCCAGCAGTTTTGCGAGTTATGGCTACACCTTC.